The rows below give T cell receptor beta chains drawn from one sample of a study of regulatory T cells in long-lasting Graves disease. TCRdb re-called the multiplex PCR reads through MiXCR, storing one row per CDR3 protein. Among hundreds of thousands of distinct CDR3 sequences listed, about 16% were seen once. A further study also used this sample, focusing on T cells in Graves' hyperthyroidism and ophthalmopathy.

The specimen was peripheral blood mononuclear cells (PBMCs), collected at new diagnosis, from a patient treated with antithyroid drugs. The receptors were gathered from a woman aged 25 to 39 with Graves disease. The CDR3 runs from the conserved cysteine through the conserved F or W. D genes are given only for firm matches. A clone size is listed for some rows: how often the clone was seen (once, few, many), or a class if it is expanded.

>.|TRBV7-9|.|TRBJ2-3
CASSLGTGPITDTQYF
TGTGCCAGCAGCTTAGGAACAGGGCCTATCACAGATACGCAGTATTTT
>many|TRBV5-1|.|TRBJ2-7
CASSLVEETYEQYF
TGCGCCAGCAGCTTGGTGGAGGAGACCTACGAGCAGTACTTC
>many|TRBV5-1|.|TRBJ1-1
CASTLGTLNTEAFF
TGCGCCAGCACCTTAGGGACGTTGAACACTGAAGCTTTCTTT
>many|TRBV7-9|TRBD2|TRBJ2-7
CATQLAGAIPSYEQYF
TGTGCCACCCAACTAGCGGGAGCGATCCCAAGCTACGAGCAGTACTTC
>few|TRBV29-1|.|TRBJ2-5
CSVEQGFGGRVTQYF
TGCAGCGTTGAGCAGGGTTTCGGGGGCCGGGTGACCCAGTACTTC
>.|TRBV20-1|TRBD1|TRBJ1-2
CSAGDRVYGYTF
TGCAGTGCTGGGGACAGAGTCTATGGCTACACCTTC
>many|TRBV20-1|TRBD1|TRBJ1-1
CSAKGAWTEAFF
TGCAGTGCGAAGGGGGCTTGGACTGAAGCTTTCTTT
>.|TRBV25-1|.|TRBJ2-7
CASSETTGGGSEQYF
TGTGCCAGCAGTGAAACAACAGGGGGGGGCTCCGAGCAGTACTTC
>many|TRBV2|.|TRBJ1-5
CASTGGGPLGNQPQHF
TGTGCCAGCACCGGGGGTGGCCCTTTGGGCAATCAGCCCCAGCATTTT
>few|TRBV19|.|TRBJ1-5
CASSMRQVNQPQHF
TGTGCCAGTAGTATGAGACAGGTTAATCAGCCCCAGCATTTT
>many|TRBV2|.|TRBJ1-1
CASSVSTEAFF
TGTGCCAGCAGCGTGTCGACTGAAGCTTTCTTT
>.|TRBV3-1|TRBD2|TRBJ2-3
CASSQDAGGWADTQYF
TGTGCCAGCAGCCAAGATGCGGGAGGATGGGCAGATACGCAGTATTTT
>.|TRBV27|.|TRBJ2-7
CASKTWTTNSYEQYF
TGTGCCAGCAAGACGTGGACAACGAACTCCTACGAGCAGTACTTC
>.|TRBV7-2|.|TRBJ2-4
CASSFRGENIQYF
TGTGCCAGCAGCTTTCGCGGAGAAAACATTCAGTACTTC
>few|TRBV9|TRBD2|TRBJ2-5
CASSALAGALETQYF
TGTGCCAGCAGCGCCTTAGCGGGGGCCTTGGAGACCCAGTACTTC
>.|TRBV7-3|.|TRBJ1-2
CASSLTPGDGYTF
TGTGCCAGCAGCTTAACCCCAGGGGATGGCTACACCTTC
>few|TRBV19|.|TRBJ1-5
CASTFGRGQRSNQPQHF
TGTGCCAGTACCTTCGGACGGGGGCAACGGAGCAATCAGCCCCAGCATTTT
>many|TRBV10-3|TRBD2|TRBJ2-1
CAINPGRTSAYNEQFF
TGTGCCATCAACCCGGGGCGGACTAGCGCATACAATGAGCAGTTCTTC
>many|TRBV12-3/TRBV12-4|.|TRBJ1-5
CASSLALSGEQPQHF
TGTGCCAGCAGTTTAGCGCTCTCCGGGGAGCAGCCCCAGCATTTT
>many|TRBV3-1|TRBD1|TRBJ1-1
CASSYQGTGTEAFF
TGTGCCAGCAGTTACCAGGGGACAGGCACTGAAGCTTTCTTT
>.|TRBV6-1|TRBD2|TRBJ2-1
CASSKIAGRSYNEQFF
TGTGCCAGCAGTAAAATAGCGGGACGCTCCTACAATGAGCAGTTCTTC
>.|TRBV18|.|TRBJ2-1
CASSPGWPSRFF
TGTGCCAGCTCACCAGGTTGGCCCTCTCGGTTCTTC
>.|TRBV24-1|.|TRBJ2-7
CATSSETNYEQYF
TGTGCCACCAGTTCAGAAACGAACTACGAGCAGTACTTC
>.|TRBV4-2|TRBD2|TRBJ2-1
CASSQVSGTSEQFF
TGTGCCAGCAGCCAAGTCAGCGGGACCTCTGAGCAGTTCTTC
>many|TRBV28|TRBD1|TRBJ2-5
CASRKLWEDRGQETQYF
TGTGCCAGCAGAAAATTGTGGGAGGACAGGGGACAAGAGACCCAGTACTTC
>.|TRBV7-2|.|TRBJ2-6
CASSSSGLGSGANVLTF
TGTGCCAGCAGCTCATCGGGACTTGGCTCTGGGGCCAACGTCCTGACTTTC
>few|TRBV29-1|TRBD1|TRBJ2-1
CSVEGVVRDRLPNEQFF
TGCAGCGTTGAAGGAGTGGTAAGGGACAGGCTCCCCAATGAGCAGTTCTTC
>many|TRBV11-2|TRBD2|TRBJ2-5
CASGKGLAGETQYF
TGTGCCAGCGGAAAGGGGCTAGCGGGAGAGACCCAGTACTTC
>few|TRBV12-3/TRBV12-4|.|TRBJ1-1
CASSLRRESEAFF
TGTGCCAGCAGTTTACGGAGGGAATCTGAAGCTTTCTTT